This TCR beta chain appears in the sequencing data of a study of T cell responses to AZD1222 COVID-19 vaccine. Concerning this clone itself: Its antigen is unidentified.

The CDR3 is 16 residues long. CDR1 is SGDLS, CDR2 YYNGEE, per germline. Trimming cost V 6 bases and J 2 bases, with 20 bases left between them. Profiling relied on immunoSEQ multiplex PCR, and the TCRdb table lists in-frame clones only, not all of them. The sample has 150,000 to 180,000 clones, about 89% seen once; the top ten hold about 8.9%. Points from the study as a whole: Among the donors, most were white British and more were female, and clonal diversity was possibly underestimated.

The clonotype comes from an adult who received the AZD1222 COVID-19 vaccine. The V call is TRBV9, the J call TRBJ2-5, with D possibly matching TRBD2 (6 bases). The sequencing used peripheral blood, collected 28 days after the second AZD1222 dose. CDR3 sequence (DNA): TGTGCCAGCACGCGGGGAGGAGGGACGGTACAAGAGACCCAGTACTTC. Translation gives CASTRGGGTVQETQYF.